A single sample gave rise to the 4 T cell receptor beta chains below, sequenced in a study of CD4 T cells in relation to SARS-CoV-2 and coronaviruses. Profiling relied on immunoSEQ multiplex PCR, and the TCRdb table lists in-frame clones only, not all of them. The sample holds approximately 19,000 clones, about 80% seen once. These TCRs' antigens remain unknown. The unexposed donors gave CD4+ T cells in 2011-2018, prior to COVID-19. The cells were cultured for about 10 days before CD4+ T cells were isolated. Sequencing was performed on CD4+ T cells from PBMCs, cultured in vitro. The receptor set was obtained from a human donor in good health.

The chain combines TRBV4-1 with TRBJ1-1; D unclear. The CDR3 has 16 amino acids. Trimming removed 1 base from V and 0 bases from J, with 12 bases in between. CDR1 is MGHRA, CDR2 YSYEKL, per germline. The CDR3 DNA sequence: TGCGCCAGCAGCCAAGTCGGTCGGGGTGTGAACACTGAAGCTTTCTTT. Residues: CASSQVGRGVNTEAFF.

The V gene is TRBV12-5, the J gene TRBJ2-1; TRBD1 matches at 10 bases. This CDR3 has 14 amino acids. The germline CDR1 and CDR2 sequences are LGHNT and FRNRAP. Germline trimming cut 5 bases from V and 7 bases from J; bases unmatched to any gene: 5. Here the CDR3 reads CASGLGQGVNEQFF. CDR3 nucleotide sequence: TGTGCTAGTGGTCTCGGACAGGGGGTAAATGAGCAGTTCTTC.

The rearrangement links TRBV25-1 to TRBJ2-2; no clear D gene. V was trimmed by 2 bases and J by 6 bases, leaving 10 bases between them. In germline, CDR1 is MGHDK, CDR2 SYGVNS. This CDR3 is built from 14 residues. The CDR3 sequence is CASSEEGGSGELFF. Written as DNA, the CDR3 is TGTGCCAGCAGTGAAGAAGGTGGCTCCGGGGAGCTGTTTTTT.

The chain has TRBV14 and TRBJ1-4; TRBD1 matches 7 bases. Germline CDR1 SGHDN, CDR2 FVKESK. Trimming at V came to 2 bases and at J to 7 bases, leaving 7 bases not matched to a gene. The CDR3 covers 15 residues. The CDR3: CASSQPGQSLEKLFF. The CDR3 DNA follows: TGTGCCAGCAGCCAACCGGGACAGAGTCTTGAAAAACTGTTTTTT.